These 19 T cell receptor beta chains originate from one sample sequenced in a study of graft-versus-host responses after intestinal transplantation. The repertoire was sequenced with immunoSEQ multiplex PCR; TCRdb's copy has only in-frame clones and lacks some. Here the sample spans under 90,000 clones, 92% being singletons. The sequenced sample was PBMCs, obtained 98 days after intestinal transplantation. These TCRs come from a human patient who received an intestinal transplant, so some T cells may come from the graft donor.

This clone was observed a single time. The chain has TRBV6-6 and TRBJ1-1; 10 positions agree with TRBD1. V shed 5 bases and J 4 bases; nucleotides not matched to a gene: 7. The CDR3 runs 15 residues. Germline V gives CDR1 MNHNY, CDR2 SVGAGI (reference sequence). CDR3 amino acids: CASSQTGTGVTEAFF. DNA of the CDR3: TGTGCCAGCAGTCAAACCGGGACAGGGGTCACTGAAGCTTTCTTT.

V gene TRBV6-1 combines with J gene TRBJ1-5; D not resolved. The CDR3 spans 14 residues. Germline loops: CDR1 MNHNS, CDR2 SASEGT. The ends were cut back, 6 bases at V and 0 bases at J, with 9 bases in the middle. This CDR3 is CASSRYSSNQPQHF. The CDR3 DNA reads TGTGCCAGCAGCCGTTATAGTAGCAATCAGCCCCAGCATTTT.

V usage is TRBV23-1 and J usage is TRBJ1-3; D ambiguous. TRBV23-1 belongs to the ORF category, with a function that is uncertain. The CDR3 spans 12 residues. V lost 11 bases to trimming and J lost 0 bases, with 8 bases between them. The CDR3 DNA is TGCGCCCGGCCCCTCTCTGGAAACACCATATATTTT. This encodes CARPLSGNTIYF.

The CDR3 bases are TGTGCCAGCAGTGTTTACTCTGGAAACACCATATATTTT. This translates into CASSVYSGNTIYF. This chain uses TRBV25-1 with TRBJ1-3; D gene unclear. V lost 4 bases to trimming and J lost 0 bases, with 4 bases between them. This CDR3 has 13 amino acids. CDR1 and CDR2 (germline): MGHDK, SYGVNS.

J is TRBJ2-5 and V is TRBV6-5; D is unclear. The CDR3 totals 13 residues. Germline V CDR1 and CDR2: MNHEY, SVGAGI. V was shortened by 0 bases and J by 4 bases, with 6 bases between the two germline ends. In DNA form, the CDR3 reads TGTGCCAGCAGTTACTCTAGTTTAGAGACCCAGTACTTC. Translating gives CASSYSSLETQYF.

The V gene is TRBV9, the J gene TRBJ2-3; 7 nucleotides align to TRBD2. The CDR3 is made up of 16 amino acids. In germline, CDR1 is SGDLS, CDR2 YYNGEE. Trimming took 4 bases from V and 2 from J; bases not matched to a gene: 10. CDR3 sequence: CASSSPRGGPTDTQYF. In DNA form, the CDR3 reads TGTGCCAGCAGCTCCCCTCGGGGAGGGCCCACAGATACGCAGTATTTT.

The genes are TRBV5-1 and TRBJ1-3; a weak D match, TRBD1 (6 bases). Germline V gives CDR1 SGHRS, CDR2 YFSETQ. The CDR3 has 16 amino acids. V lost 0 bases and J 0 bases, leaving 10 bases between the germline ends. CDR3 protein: CASSLGGGFSGNTIYF. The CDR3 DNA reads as TGCGCCAGCAGCTTGGGAGGGGGTTTCTCTGGAAACACCATATATTTT.

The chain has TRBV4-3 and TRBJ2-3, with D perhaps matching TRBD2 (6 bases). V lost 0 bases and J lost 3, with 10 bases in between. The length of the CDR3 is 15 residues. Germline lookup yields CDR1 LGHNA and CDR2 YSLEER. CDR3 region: CASSQDPGRTDTQYF. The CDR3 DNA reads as TGCGCCAGCAGCCAAGATCCGGGGAGGACAGATACGCAGTATTTT.

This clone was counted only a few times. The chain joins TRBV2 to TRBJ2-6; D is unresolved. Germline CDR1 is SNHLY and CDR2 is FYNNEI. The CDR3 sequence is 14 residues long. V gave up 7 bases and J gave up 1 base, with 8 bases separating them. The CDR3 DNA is TGTGCCAGCAAGGCGGATTCTGGGGCCAACGTCCTGACTTTC. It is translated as CASKADSGANVLTF.

CDR3 bases: TGTGCCAGCAGCCAGGGGAGCGGCACTGAAGCTTTCTTT. It specifies CASSQGSGTEAFF. The chain employs TRBV6-5 and TRBJ1-1; D is perhaps TRBD1 (6 bases). In germline, CDR1 is MNHEY, CDR2 SVGAGI. The ends were cut back, 6 bases at V and 4 bases at J, with 12 bases in the middle. The CDR3 is 13 residues long.

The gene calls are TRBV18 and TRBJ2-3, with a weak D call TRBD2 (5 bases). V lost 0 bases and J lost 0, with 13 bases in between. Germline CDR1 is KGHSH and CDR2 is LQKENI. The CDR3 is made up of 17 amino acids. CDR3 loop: CASSPPGGGRSTDTQYF. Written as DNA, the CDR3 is TGTGCCAGCTCACCACCGGGTGGCGGGCGGAGCACAGATACGCAGTATTTT.

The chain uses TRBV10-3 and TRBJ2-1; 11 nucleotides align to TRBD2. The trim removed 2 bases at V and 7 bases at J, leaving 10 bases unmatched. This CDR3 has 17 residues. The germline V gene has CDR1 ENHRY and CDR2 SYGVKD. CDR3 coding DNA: TGTGCCATCAGTGAGCCCCTAGCGGGGGGCCCGGAAAATGAGCAGTTCTTC. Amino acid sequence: CAISEPLAGGPENEQFF.

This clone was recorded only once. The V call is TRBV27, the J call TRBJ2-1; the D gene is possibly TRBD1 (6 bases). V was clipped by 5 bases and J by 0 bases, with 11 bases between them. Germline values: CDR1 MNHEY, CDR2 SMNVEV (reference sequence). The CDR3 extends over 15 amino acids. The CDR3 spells CASSPDRPSYNEQFF. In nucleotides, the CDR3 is TGTGCCAGCAGTCCTGACAGGCCCTCCTACAATGAGCAGTTCTTC.

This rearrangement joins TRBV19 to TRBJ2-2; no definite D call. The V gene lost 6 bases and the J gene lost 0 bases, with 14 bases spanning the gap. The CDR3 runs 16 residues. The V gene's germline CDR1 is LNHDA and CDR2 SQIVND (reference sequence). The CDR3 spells CASSLVGASNTGELFF. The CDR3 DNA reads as TGTGCCAGTAGCTTAGTGGGCGCTTCGAACACCGGGGAGCTGTTTTTT.

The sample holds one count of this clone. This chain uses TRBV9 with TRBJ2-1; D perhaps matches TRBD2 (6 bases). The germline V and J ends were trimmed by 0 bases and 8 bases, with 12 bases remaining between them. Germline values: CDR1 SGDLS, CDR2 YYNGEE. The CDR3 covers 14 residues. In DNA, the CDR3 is TGTGCCAGCAGCGTAGAAGGGAGGTCCGATGAGCAGTTCTTC. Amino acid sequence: CASSVEGRSDEQFF.

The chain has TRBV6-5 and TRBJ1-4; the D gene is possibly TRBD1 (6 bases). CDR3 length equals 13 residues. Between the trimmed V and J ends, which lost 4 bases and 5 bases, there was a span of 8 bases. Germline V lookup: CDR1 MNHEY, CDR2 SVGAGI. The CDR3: CASSFGQNEKLFF. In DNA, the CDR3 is TGTGCCAGCAGTTTTGGACAGAATGAAAAACTGTTTTTT.

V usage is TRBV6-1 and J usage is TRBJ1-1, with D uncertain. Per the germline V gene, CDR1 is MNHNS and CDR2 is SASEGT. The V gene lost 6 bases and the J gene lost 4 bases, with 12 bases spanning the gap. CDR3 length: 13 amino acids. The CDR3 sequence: CASSSAPFTEAFF. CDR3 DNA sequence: TGTGCCAGCAGCTCAGCACCTTTCACTGAAGCTTTCTTT.

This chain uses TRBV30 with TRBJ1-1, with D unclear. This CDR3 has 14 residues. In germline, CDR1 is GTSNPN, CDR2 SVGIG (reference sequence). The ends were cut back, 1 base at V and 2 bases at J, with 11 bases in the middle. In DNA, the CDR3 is TGTGCCTGGAGTGCTGGGATCGGAAACACTGAAGCTTTCTTT. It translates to CAWSAGIGNTEAFF.

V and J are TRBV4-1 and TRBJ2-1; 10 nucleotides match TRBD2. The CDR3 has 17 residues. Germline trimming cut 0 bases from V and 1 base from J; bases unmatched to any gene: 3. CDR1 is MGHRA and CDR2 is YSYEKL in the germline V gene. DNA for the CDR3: TGCGCCAGCAGCCAAGATCGAGCGGGAGGGTCCTACAATGAGCAGTTCTTC. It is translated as CASSQDRAGGSYNEQFF.